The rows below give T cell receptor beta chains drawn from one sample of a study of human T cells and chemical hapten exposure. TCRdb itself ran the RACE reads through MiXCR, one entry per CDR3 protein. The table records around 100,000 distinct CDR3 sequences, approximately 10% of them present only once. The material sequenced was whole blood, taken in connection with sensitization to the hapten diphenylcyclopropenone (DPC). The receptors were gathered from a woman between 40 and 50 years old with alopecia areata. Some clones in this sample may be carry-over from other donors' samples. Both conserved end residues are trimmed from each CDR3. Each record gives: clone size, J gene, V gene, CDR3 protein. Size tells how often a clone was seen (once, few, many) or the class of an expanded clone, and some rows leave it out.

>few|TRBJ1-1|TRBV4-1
ASSQARSTEAF
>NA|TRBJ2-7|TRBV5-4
ASTLTRTYEQY
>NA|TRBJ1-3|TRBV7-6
ASSLLAVGNTIY
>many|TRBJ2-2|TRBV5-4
ASSGGTGNTGELF
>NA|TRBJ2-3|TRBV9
ASSVAGGPPDTQY
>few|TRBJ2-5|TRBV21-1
ASSKRIGTGSQQETQY
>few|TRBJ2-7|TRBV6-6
ASSLPPTGPLLLREQY
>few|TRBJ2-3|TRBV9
ASSPRASTGTDTQY
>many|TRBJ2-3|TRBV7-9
ASSARDSASTDTQY
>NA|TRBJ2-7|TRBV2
VSSGTAPSYEQY
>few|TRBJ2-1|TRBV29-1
SVALRGRSYNEQF
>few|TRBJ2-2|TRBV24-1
ATSDPGRRTGELF
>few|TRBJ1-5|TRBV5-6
ASSSLRNRGFQPQH
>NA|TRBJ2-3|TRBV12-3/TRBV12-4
ASSSPSEYTDTQY
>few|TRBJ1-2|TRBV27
ASSSPGGSPYGYT
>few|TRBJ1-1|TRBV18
ASSPLTTEAF
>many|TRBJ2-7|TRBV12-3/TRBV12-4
ASSPHFRAWGEQY
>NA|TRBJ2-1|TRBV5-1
ASSLGSGRHDFNEQF
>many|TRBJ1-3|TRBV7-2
ASRSGQGMGGNTIY
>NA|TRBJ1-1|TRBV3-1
ASSQTPGQDEAF
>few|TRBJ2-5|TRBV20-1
SARILGETQY
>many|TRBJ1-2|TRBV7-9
ASSTDGTYGYT
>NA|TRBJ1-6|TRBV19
ASSMYSSYNSPLH
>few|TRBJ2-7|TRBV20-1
SARDSGPGGYEQY
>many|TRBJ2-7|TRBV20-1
SAPSGRGYEQY
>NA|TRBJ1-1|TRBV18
ASSPRDRYTEAF
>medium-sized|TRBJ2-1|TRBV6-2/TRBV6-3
ASSYSTDYNEQF
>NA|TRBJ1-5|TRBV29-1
SVGLGSSGQPQH
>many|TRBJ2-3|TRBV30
AWSPLKADTQY
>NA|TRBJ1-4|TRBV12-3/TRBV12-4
ASTQRRGGNEKLF
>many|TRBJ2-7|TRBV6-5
ASRPRTFPTYEQY
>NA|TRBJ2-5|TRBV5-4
ASSLAVGISETQY
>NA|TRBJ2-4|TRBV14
ASSRRAGTVGKNIQY
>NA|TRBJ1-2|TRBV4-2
ASSQERSRGIYGYT
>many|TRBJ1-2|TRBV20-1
SARDGGRSAYGYT
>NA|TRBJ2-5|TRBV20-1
SATLAEPQETQY
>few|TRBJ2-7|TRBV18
ASSPLATTDRGGYEQY
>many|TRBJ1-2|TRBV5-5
ASSLFARSTPYGYT
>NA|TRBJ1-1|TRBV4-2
ASSQPGNTEAF
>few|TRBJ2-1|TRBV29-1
SVREGVAFNEQF
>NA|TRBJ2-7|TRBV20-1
SARFIPAAGEQY
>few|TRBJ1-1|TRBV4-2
ASSHLDRNTEAF
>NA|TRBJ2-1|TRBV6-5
ASSYLGSPNEQF
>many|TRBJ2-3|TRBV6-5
ASTYRTIGGTDTQY
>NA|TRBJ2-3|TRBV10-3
ATRQATGDTQY